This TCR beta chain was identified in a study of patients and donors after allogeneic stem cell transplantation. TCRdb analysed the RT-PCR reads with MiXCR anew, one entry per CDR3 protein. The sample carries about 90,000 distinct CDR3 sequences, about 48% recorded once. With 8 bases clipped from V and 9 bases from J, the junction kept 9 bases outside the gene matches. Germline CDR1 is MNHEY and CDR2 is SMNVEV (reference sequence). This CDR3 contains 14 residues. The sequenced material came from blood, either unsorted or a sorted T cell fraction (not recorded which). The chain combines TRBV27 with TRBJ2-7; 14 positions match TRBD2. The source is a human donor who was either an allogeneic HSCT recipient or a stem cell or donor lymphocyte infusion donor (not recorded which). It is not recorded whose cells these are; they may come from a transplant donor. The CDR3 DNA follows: TGTGCCAGCGGAGGGACTAGCGGGAGATCGGGGCAGTACTTC. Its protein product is CASGGTSGRSGQYF.